These T cell receptor beta chains were read from a single sample in a study of glioma-infiltrating T cells after dendritic cell vaccination. Using immunoSEQ multiplex PCR, the repertoire was profiled, and TCRdb retains in-frame clones only, with some absent. The table lists just over 95,000 clones, 75% to 85% of them singletons. The material was blood, obtained before dendritic cell vaccination. The receptors derive from a human donor with glioblastoma. CDR3s include the opening cysteine and the closing phenylalanine or tryptophan. The D gene is left open where the match is weak. Clone sizes are given selectively: once, few, many, or a class where the clone is expanded.

D	V	size	J	length	CDR3	DNA
TRBD1	TRBV6-1	-	TRBJ2-5	13	CASSGVDRGTQYF	TGTGCCAGCAGTGGGGTGGACAGGGGTACCCAGTACTTC
TRBD1	TRBV7-3	few	TRBJ2-5	13	CASSRDRQETQYF	TGTGCCAGCTCCCGGGACAGGCAAGAGACCCAGTACTTC
TRBD1	TRBV28	few	TRBJ1-2	15	CASSFTGGWNYGYTF	TGTGCCAGCAGTTTTACAGGGGGGTGGAACTATGGCTACACCTTC
-	TRBV2	-	TRBJ2-7	11	CASSAENEQYF	TGTGCCAGCAGCGCGGAAAACGAGCAGTACTTC
-	TRBV30	-	TRBJ1-3	15	CAWSVPGIAGNTIYF	TGTGCCTGGAGTGTACCAGGGATCGCTGGAAACACCATATATTTT
TRBD1	TRBV27	few	TRBJ2-5	14	CASSINRGGETQYF	TGTGCCAGCAGTATAAACAGGGGCGGCGAGACCCAGTACTTC
TRBD1	TRBV5-1	-	TRBJ2-2	18	CASRPNRGQDVNTGELFF	TGCGCCAGCAGGCCAAACCGGGGACAGGATGTGAACACCGGGGAGCTGTTTTTT
TRBD1	TRBV28	-	TRBJ1-5	13	CASSGGGDQPQHF	TGTGCCAGCAGTGGAGGGGGCGATCAGCCCCAGCATTTT
-	TRBV6-5	-	TRBJ2-7	14	CASSPPDRGYEQYF	TGTGCCAGCAGTCCTCCGGACAGAGGCTACGAGCAGTACTTC
-	TRBV5-1	-	TRBJ1-1	15	CASSLGGIQDTEAFF	TGCGCCAGCAGCTTGGGAGGGATTCAGGACACTGAAGCTTTCTTT
-	TRBV2	-	TRBJ1-4	14	CASSAGGWGEKLFF	TGTGCCAGCAGTGCGGGGGGCTGGGGAGAAAAACTGTTTTTT
-	TRBV4-2	few	TRBJ1-3	14	CASSQDIPGNTIYF	TGTGCCAGCAGCCAGGACATACCAGGAAACACCATATATTTT
-	TRBV7-6	-	TRBJ1-5	15	CASSLGSVSNQPQHF	TGTGCCAGCAGCTTAGGGAGCGTCAGCAATCAGCCCCAGCATTTT
-	TRBV5-1	-	TRBJ2-1	14	CASSSGQMNNEQFF	TGCGCCAGCAGCTCAGGACAGATGAACAATGAGCAGTTCTTC
TRBD1	TRBV19	-	TRBJ2-7	13	CASSYRGYYEQYF	TGTGCCAGTAGTTACAGGGGGTACTACGAGCAGTACTTC
-	TRBV2	-	TRBJ2-7	14	CASSEWAGTYEQYF	TGTGCCAGCAGTGAGTGGGCAGGAACCTACGAGCAGTACTTC
-	TRBV11-2	-	TRBJ1-1	16	CASSPRTQGLNTEAFF	TGTGCCAGCAGCCCGCGCACCCAGGGGTTGAACACTGAAGCTTTCTTT
-	TRBV9	-	TRBJ1-1	15	CASSVVSGGAGEAFF	TGTGCCAGCAGCGTAGTGTCGGGGGGCGCGGGGGAAGCTTTCTTT
-	TRBV7-9	-	TRBJ2-7	16	CASNLRLRVYSYEQYF	TGTGCCAGCAACTTGAGGCTCCGGGTCTACTCCTACGAGCAGTACTTC
TRBD1	TRBV7-9	-	TRBJ2-1	15	CASSFSLITGGEQFF	TGTGCCAGCAGCTTTTCCTTAATTACAGGGGGTGAGCAGTTCTTC
-	TRBV18	-	TRBJ2-5	15	CASSPPFVEQETQYF	TGTGCCAGCTCACCACCGTTTGTAGAACAAGAGACCCAGTACTTC
-	TRBV5-1	-	TRBJ1-4	15	CASSQRESTNEKLFF	TGCGCCAGCAGCCAGCGGGAGTCAACTAATGAAAAACTGTTTTTT
TRBD1	TRBV10-3	once	TRBJ1-4	16	CAISRGQGASNEKLFF	TGTGCCATCAGTAGGGGACAGGGGGCTTCTAATGAAAAACTGTTTTTT
TRBD1	TRBV11-2	-	TRBJ2-7	15	CASRRGQGSSYEQYF	TGTGCCAGCAGACGCGGACAGGGGAGCTCCTACGAGCAGTACTTC
TRBD1	TRBV6-1	few	TRBJ1-5	13	CASTGTGDQPQHF	TGTGCCAGCACCGGGACAGGGGATCAGCCCCAGCATTTT
TRBD1	TRBV9	-	TRBJ1-2	16	CASSVGMEGARYGYTF	TGTGCCAGCAGCGTAGGTATGGAGGGGGCTCGGTATGGCTACACCTTC
-	TRBV5-1	-	TRBJ1-1	14	CASSLRDGDTEAFF	TGCGCCAGCAGCTTGCGAGACGGGGACACTGAAGCTTTCTTT
-	TRBV25-1	-	TRBJ1-1	13	CASSIQGNTEAFF	TGTGCCAGCAGTATCCAGGGGAACACTGAAGCTTTCTTT
TRBD1	TRBV10-3	-	TRBJ1-2	13	CAPGRKGAYGYTF	TGTGCCCCAGGGCGCAAGGGGGCATATGGCTACACCTTC
TRBD2	TRBV5-4	-	TRBJ2-3	15	CASSLTSGRVDTQYF	TGTGCCAGCAGCTTGACTAGCGGGAGGGTAGATACGCAGTATTTT
-	TRBV6-5	-	TRBJ1-6	14	CASSGQLYNSPLHF	TGTGCCAGCAGCGGACAGTTATATAATTCACCCCTCCACTTT
-	TRBV9	once	TRBJ2-3	17	CASSAGLRGISTDTQYF	TGTGCCAGCAGCGCCGGATTGAGGGGGATTTCCACAGATACGCAGTATTTT
-	TRBV5-1	-	TRBJ2-1	15	CASSGTAGSYNEQFF	TGCGCCAGCAGCGGTACAGCGGGCTCCTACAATGAGCAGTTCTTC
-	TRBV19	-	TRBJ1-3	16	CASSILHRSSGNTIYF	TGTGCCAGTAGTATACTGCACAGGAGCTCTGGAAACACCATATATTTT
TRBD1	TRBV6-5	-	TRBJ1-2	15	CASSSPGQTNYGYTF	TGTGCCAGCAGTTCCCCGGGACAGACTAACTATGGCTACACCTTC
TRBD2	TRBV11-2	-	TRBJ2-7	20	CASSLDRRTSLVLSSYEQYF	TGTGCCAGCAGCTTAGATCGCCGGACTAGCCTTGTCCTCAGCTCCTACGAGCAGTACTTC
-	TRBV10-1	-	TRBJ1-5	13	CASSGAGPQPQHF	TGCGCCAGCAGTGGAGCGGGGCCCCAGCCCCAGCATTTT
-	TRBV6-1	-	TRBJ1-5	16	CASSEFRRGGNQPQHF	TGTGCCAGCAGTGAATTTCGGCGGGGTGGCAATCAGCCCCAGCATTTT
-	TRBV29-1	-	TRBJ2-1	12	CSGSGQDNEQFF	TGCAGCGGATCGGGACAAGACAATGAGCAGTTCTTC
TRBD1	TRBV10-1	-	TRBJ2-7	19	CASTALRGQGPSFTYEQYF	TGCGCCAGCACCGCCTTGAGGGGACAGGGACCCTCTTTTACCTACGAGCAGTACTTC
-	TRBV28	-	TRBJ2-7	15	CASSPSRRRTYEQYF	TGTGCCAGCAGCCCTTCTAGGAGGAGGACCTACGAGCAGTACTTC
-	TRBV7-9	-	TRBJ2-7	13	CASKGPPSGEQYF	TGTGCCAGCAAGGGGCCTCCCAGTGGGGAGCAGTACTTC
-	TRBV9	-	TRBJ2-5	14	CASSRGRQEETQYF	TGTGCCAGCAGCAGAGGGAGGCAGGAAGAGACCCAGTACTTC
TRBD1	TRBV15	-	TRBJ1-3	17	CATSRGGTVDSGNTIYF	TGTGCCACCAGCAGAGGAGGGACAGTAGACTCTGGAAACACCATATATTTT
TRBD2	TRBV6-6	-	TRBJ2-7	16	CASSYPGLAGVYEQYF	TGTGCCAGCAGTTACCCGGGACTAGCGGGAGTTTACGAGCAGTACTTC
-	TRBV28	once	TRBJ2-7	15	CASSPSRAGIYEQYF	TGTGCCAGCAGTCCGAGCCGGGCGGGGATCTACGAGCAGTACTTC
TRBD2	TRBV6-5	-	TRBJ2-7	14	CASSRREGRYEQYF	TGTGCCAGCAGCCGCCGGGAGGGCCGCTACGAGCAGTACTTC
-	TRBV7-9	-	TRBJ1-1	13	CASSPLAGTEAFF	TGTGCCAGCTCTCCCCTTGCGGGCACTGAAGCTTTCTTT
TRBD2	TRBV5-1	-	TRBJ2-1	15	CASSRGTSGRDEQFF	TGCGCCAGCAGCCGCGGGACTAGCGGGAGAGATGAGCAGTTCTTC
TRBD2	TRBV16	once	TRBJ2-1	13	CASSQSASGTQFF	TGTGCCAGCAGCCAATCGGCTAGCGGGACGCAGTTCTTC
-	TRBV6-6	-	TRBJ1-2	12	CASSYGDRGYTF	TGTGCCAGCAGTTACGGAGACCGGGGCTACACCTTC
TRBD2	TRBV5-1	few	TRBJ2-1	16	CASSWGSSGGYNEQFF	TGCGCCAGCAGCTGGGGATCTAGCGGGGGGTACAATGAGCAGTTCTTC
-	TRBV27	-	TRBJ2-7	16	CASSLSRGRSSYEQYF	TGTGCCAGCAGTTTATCGCGGGGAAGGAGCTCCTACGAGCAGTACTTC
-	TRBV6-1	-	TRBJ1-5	13	CASSEVGDRAQHF	TGTGCCAGCAGTGAAGTCGGGGATAGAGCCCAGCATTTT